These 32 T cell receptor beta chains were all obtained from the same sample, sequenced in a study of T cell responses to AZD1222 COVID-19 vaccine. Profiling relied on immunoSEQ multiplex PCR, and the TCRdb table lists in-frame clones only, not all of them. Altogether 110,000 to 150,000 clones are present, 88% being singletons, with the ten largest covering around 3.6%. The input for sequencing was peripheral blood, taken on day 0 of AZD1222 vaccination. These receptors came from an adult in good health.

The chain carries TRBV14 and TRBJ2-5; weak D call: TRBD2 (5 bases). V was trimmed by 3 bases and J by 9 bases, leaving 14 bases between them. This CDR3 contains 13 residues. Per the germline V gene, CDR1 is SGHDN and CDR2 is FVKESK. CDR3 in amino acids: CASSHIDPGAQYF. Here the CDR3 DNA reads TGTGCCAGCAGCCACATCGACCCCGGGGCCCAGTACTTC.

The gene calls are TRBV24-1 and TRBJ1-1; no reliable D call. This CDR3 contains 17 residues. The ends were cut back, 3 bases at V and 2 bases at J, with 18 bases in the middle. Germline V gene data show CDR1 as KGHDR and CDR2 as SFDVKD. In DNA form, the CDR3 reads TGTGCCACCAGTGATCACCCTGTGGCAGGAGAAAACACTGAAGCTTTCTTT. Translating it yields CATSDHPVAGENTEAFF.

The chain couples TRBV30 to TRBJ1-2, with TRBD1 as a possible D gene (5 bases). CDR1 is GTSNPN and CDR2 is SVGIG in the germline V gene (reference sequence). The ends were cut back, 4 bases at V and 7 bases at J, with 16 bases in the middle. The CDR3 loop spans 13 amino acids. CDR3 sequence (DNA): TGTGCCTGGAATTTCGGGGGTTGGGCTGGCTACACCTTC. The encoded protein is CAWNFGGWAGYTF.

This clone was recorded a few times. The chain employs TRBV6-5 and TRBJ2-1; unclear D gene. V lost 1 base and J 5 bases, leaving 6 bases between the germline ends. This CDR3 region has 13 residues. The germline gives CDR1 MNHEY, CDR2 SVGAGI. The CDR3 loop reads CASSYYSNNEQFF. CDR3 coding DNA: TGTGCCAGCAGTTACTACAGCAACAATGAGCAGTTCTTC.

The rearrangement joins TRBV7-2 to TRBJ1-1, with no clear D. There are 12 residues in the CDR3. Between the trimmed V and J ends, which lost 2 bases and 8 bases, there was a span of 9 bases. Per the germline V gene, CDR1 is SGHTA and CDR2 is FQGNSA. In DNA, the CDR3 is TGTGCCAGCAGCTTAAAGGCAATAGAAGCTTTCTTT. It encodes CASSLKAIEAFF.

V gene TRBV18 combines with J gene TRBJ1-1; D remains unclear. Germline values: CDR1 KGHSH, CDR2 LQKENI. The germline V and J ends were trimmed by 3 bases and 4 bases, with 18 bases remaining between them. This CDR3 has 16 amino acids. The CDR3 here is CASSPPGVARTTEAFF. The CDR3 DNA is TGTGCCAGCTCACCCCCGGGAGTAGCACGAACCACTGAAGCTTTCTTT. The whole variable domain, remainder taken from reference TRBV18 and TRBJ1-1, is NAGVMQNPRHLVRRRGQEARLRCSPMKGHSHVYWYRQLPEEGLKFMVYLQKENIIDESGMPKERFSAEFPKEGPSILRIQQVVRGDSAAYFCASSPPGVARTTEAFFGQGTRLTVV.

The CDR3 region is CASSLGGQGYTF. The CDR3 nucleotides read TGTGCCAGCAGCTTGGGGGGGCAAGGCTACACCTTC. The gene calls are TRBV5-4 and TRBJ1-2; D might be TRBD1 (6 bases). CDR1 is SGHNT, CDR2 YYREEE, per germline (reference sequence). CDR3 length equals 12 residues. Trimming removed 0 bases at V and 8 bases at J, with 8 bases between.

This chain uses TRBV20-1 with TRBJ2-5; no reliable D call. V shed 3 bases and J shed 7 bases, with 12 bases lying between them. Per the germline V gene, CDR1 is DFQATT and CDR2 is SNEGSKA (reference sequence). CDR3 length: 12 residues. CDR3 sequence: CSASIPSGTQYF. The DNA for the CDR3 is TGCAGTGCTAGTATCCCGTCGGGGACCCAGTACTTC.

The chain has TRBV29-1 and TRBJ1-2, with D possibly being TRBD1 (6 bases). Germline CDR1 reads SQVTM; CDR2 reads ANQGSEA. Trimming stripped 8 bases from V and 0 bases from J, with 10 bases between. This CDR3 has 12 amino acids. CDR3 region: CSTDRANYGYTF. For the CDR3, the DNA is TGCAGCACGGACAGAGCTAACTATGGCTACACCTTC.

The chain carries TRBV5-5 and TRBJ1-1; TRBD1 is a possible D gene (6 bases). The CDR3 has 13 amino acids. The V and J ends lost 0 bases and 10 bases respectively, with 13 bases between them. From germline, CDR1 is SGHKS and CDR2 YYEKEE (reference sequence). The CDR3 nucleotides read TGTGCCAGCAGCTTGGACAGGGTAATAAGAGCTTTCTTT. Residues: CASSLDRVIRAFF.

The chain has TRBV5-5 and TRBJ2-2; weak D call: TRBD2 (5 bases). Germline CDR1 reads SGHKS; CDR2 reads YYEKEE (reference sequence). The CDR3 length is 15 residues. Trimming removed 4 bases at V and 4 bases at J, with 14 bases between. CDR3 amino acids: CASSPLALFTGELFF. For the CDR3, the DNA is TGTGCCAGCAGCCCGCTAGCTTTATTCACCGGGGAGCTGTTTTTT.

The CDR3 loop reads CASIPTGTDTQYF. Here the CDR3 DNA reads TGTGCCAGCATCCCGACAGGGACAGATACGCAGTATTTT. This chain links TRBV6-5 with TRBJ2-3; TRBD1 matches at 7 bases. The V segment lost 7 bases and the J segment 3 bases; nucleotides outside the gene matches: 4. The CDR3 is 13 residues long. Germline V gene data show CDR1 as MNHEY and CDR2 as SVGAGI.

The chain is built from TRBV4-1 and TRBJ1-5; D gene uncertain. Germline values: CDR1 MGHRA, CDR2 YSYEKL. This CDR3 spans 15 amino acids. The V gene lost 0 bases and the J gene lost 4 bases, with 10 bases spanning the gap. The CDR3 bases are TGCGCCAGCAGCCAAGAAAGGATTGGGAATCAGCCCCAGCATTTT. Amino acids: CASSQERIGNQPQHF.

This chain links TRBV19 with TRBJ1-4, with no clear D. Germline V gives CDR1 LNHDA, CDR2 SQIVND (reference sequence). Trimming cost V 0 bases and J 8 bases, with 13 bases left between them. CDR3 length: 15 residues. The CDR3 loop is CASSIEVRIPEKLFF. Written as DNA, the CDR3 is TGTGCCAGTAGTATAGAGGTTCGAATCCCGGAAAAACTGTTTTTT. The complete variable domain, with remaining parts taken from reference TRBV19 and TRBJ1-4, reads DGGITQSPKYLFRKEGQNVTLSCEQNLNHDAMYWYRQDPGQGLRLIYYSQIVNDFQKGDIAEGYSVSREKKESFPLTVTSAQKNPTAFYLCASSIEVRIPEKLFFGSGTQLSVL.

This clone occurred once. This chain uses TRBV29-1 with TRBJ1-4; D perhaps matches TRBD1 (5 bases). Deletions cut 5 bases from V and 6 bases from J, with 13 bases between. The CDR3 is 13 residues long. From germline, CDR1 is SQVTM and CDR2 ANQGSEA. The DNA for the CDR3 is TGCAGCGTTCTGGGGGGATGGGATGAAAAACTGTTTTTT. It translates to CSVLGGWDEKLFF.

The rearrangement joins TRBV9 to TRBJ1-1; 9 positions match TRBD1. The CDR3 covers 17 residues. Germline-derived CDR1 and CDR2 are SGDLS and YYNGEE. The J segment lost 2 bases and the V segment lost 3 bases, leaving 11 bases of the junction unmatched. The CDR3 spells CASSASRDRVRNTEAFF. DNA for the CDR3: TGTGCCAGCAGCGCGTCCCGGGACAGGGTACGCAACACTGAAGCTTTCTTT.

CDR3 loop: CASRRVEHYNEQFF. The CDR3 nucleotides read TGTGCCAGCAGGAGAGTTGAACACTACAATGAGCAGTTCTTC. The chain employs TRBV6-5 and TRBJ2-1; D remains ambiguous. The CDR3 has 14 residues. V was cut by 6 bases and J by 3 bases, with 12 bases left in between. Germline CDR1 MNHEY, CDR2 SVGAGI.

The chain couples TRBV19 to TRBJ1-1; D is uncertain. The V gene's germline CDR1 is LNHDA and CDR2 SQIVND (reference sequence). V lost 2 bases and J 0 bases, leaving 4 bases between the germline ends. The CDR3 runs 13 residues. CDR3 sequence (DNA): TGTGCCAGTAGTATAAAAATGAACACTGAAGCTTTCTTT. Amino acids: CASSIKMNTEAFF. Full variable domain (rest looked up from reference TRBV19 and TRBJ1-1): DGGITQSPKYLFRKEGQNVTLSCEQNLNHDAMYWYRQDPGQGLRLIYYSQIVNDFQKGDIAEGYSVSREKKESFPLTVTSAQKNPTAFYLCASSIKMNTEAFFGQGTRLTVV.

The chain combines TRBV24-1 with TRBJ2-7, with TRBD1 matching over 10 bases. CDR3 size: 14 residues. Trimming cost V 3 bases and J 4 bases; bases outside gene matches: 2. Germline values: CDR1 KGHDR, CDR2 SFDVKD. CDR3 in DNA: TGTGCCACCAGTGATACGGGACAGGGGTACGAGCAGTACTTC. Translating gives CATSDTGQGYEQYF.

V usage is TRBV27 and J usage is TRBJ2-6; unclear D gene. The V gene's germline CDR1 is MNHEY and CDR2 SMNVEV (reference sequence). V was shortened by 5 bases and J by 4 bases, with 6 bases between the two germline ends. This CDR3 is 13 amino acids long. CDR3 in amino acids: CASSPWGANVLTF. In nucleotides, the CDR3 is TGTGCCAGCAGTCCGTGGGGGGCCAACGTCCTGACTTTC.

This clone was counted a single time. The V gene is TRBV6-5, the J gene TRBJ2-7; tentative D call: TRBD2 (5 bases). Deletions cut 7 bases from V and 7 bases from J, with 14 bases between. The CDR3 has 12 amino acids. The germline gives CDR1 MNHEY, CDR2 SVGAGI. The CDR3 is CASNSPGWEQYF. CDR3 DNA: TGTGCCAGCAACTCCCCGGGGTGGGAGCAGTACTTC.

The rearrangement joins TRBV30 to TRBJ1-1; D is undetermined. Trimming removed 2 bases from V and 8 bases from J, with 15 bases in between. This CDR3 is 13 amino acids long. Germline values: CDR1 GTSNPN, CDR2 SVGIG (reference sequence). CDR3: CAWSISASQEAFF. The CDR3 nucleotides are TGTGCCTGGAGTATATCGGCTTCCCAAGAAGCTTTCTTT.

The chain couples TRBV2 to TRBJ2-7; 8 bases agree with TRBD2. V lost 11 bases, J lost 5 bases, and 8 bases stayed unmatched. Per germline, CDR1 SNHLY and CDR2 FYNNEI. This CDR3 contains 12 residues. This CDR3 is CACEREIDEQYF. The CDR3 nucleotides read TGTGCCTGCGAGCGGGAGATCGACGAGCAGTACTTC.

V gene TRBV9 combines with J gene TRBJ2-2; a weak D match, TRBD2 (6 bases). V lost 8 bases, J lost 2 bases, and 10 bases lay in between. CDR1 SGDLS and CDR2 YYNGEE come from the germline V gene. The CDR3 has 13 amino acids. The CDR3, as DNA: TGTGCCAGTGGTAGCGGAAACACCGGGGAGCTGTTTTTT. Its protein product is CASGSGNTGELFF.

In this sample, this clone turned up a few times. The chain carries TRBV27 and TRBJ2-7; no reliable D call. V was pared by 0 bases and J by 3 bases, with 6 bases between. Germline CDR1 MNHEY, CDR2 SMNVEV (reference sequence). CDR3 length equals 13 residues. The CDR3 region has the DNA TGTGCCAGCAGTTTATCCGCCTTCTACGAGCAGTACTTC. Residues: CASSLSAFYEQYF.

Of note for this clone: The same CDR3 arises from other DNA sequences in this sample as well. The rearrangement joins TRBV19 to TRBJ2-1, with D unresolved. This CDR3 spans 15 amino acids. Trimming removed 6 bases from V and 0 bases from J, with 12 bases in between. Germline CDR1 and CDR2: LNHDA and SQIVND (reference sequence). CDR3 DNA sequence: TGTGCCAGTAGACCGGACCGATCCTCCTACAATGAGCAGTTCTTC. Its translation is CASRPDRSSYNEQFF.

This clone was seen a single time. The rearrangement uses TRBV19 and TRBJ1-5; possible D gene TRBD1, 6 bases. Trimming took 1 base from V and 7 from J, leaving 14 bases between them. The CDR3 runs 15 residues. Germline-derived CDR1 and CDR2 are LNHDA and SQIVND (reference sequence). In DNA, the CDR3 is TGTGCCAGTAGTATAGGAGCAGGGGTGGACCAGCCCCAGCATTTT. Its translation: CASSIGAGVDQPQHF.

This clone has more than one count but fewer than ten. The sample has other DNA sequences that encode this CDR3 too. The rearrangement joins TRBV7-2 to TRBJ1-3; 7 nucleotides align to TRBD1. The CDR3 runs 14 residues. CDR1 and CDR2 (germline): SGHTA, FQGNSA. V shed 2 bases, J shed 2 bases, and the junction held 0 bases outside the gene matches. CDR3 in amino acids: CASSLQGAGNTIYF. CDR3 sequence (DNA): TGTGCCAGCAGCTTACAGGGGGCTGGAAACACCATATATTTT.

The chain links TRBV5-5 to TRBJ2-2; 7 bases are a match to TRBD1. The trim removed 3 bases at V and 3 bases at J, leaving 11 bases unmatched. The CDR3 totals 17 residues. From germline, CDR1 is SGHKS and CDR2 YYEKEE (reference sequence). The CDR3 region is CASSYPRQGHYTGELFF. CDR3 nucleotide sequence: TGTGCCAGCAGCTACCCACGACAGGGACACTACACCGGGGAGCTGTTTTTT.

J is TRBJ1-1 and V is TRBV12-3 or TRBV12-4; D gene uncertain. CDR3 length equals 13 residues. Trimming cost V 6 bases and J 6 bases, with 14 bases left between them. The CDR3 here is CASSQSGNAEAFF. The DNA of the CDR3 is TGTGCCAGCAGCCAATCCGGAAACGCTGAAGCTTTCTTT.

This chain connects TRBV23-1 to TRBJ2-5; tentatively, D is TRBD1 or TRBD2 (6 bases each). TRBV23-1 is treated as an ORF (open reading frame) with a function not yet certain. V gave up 6 bases and J gave up 5 bases, with 13 bases separating them. This CDR3 has 13 amino acids. CDR3 bases: TGCGCCAGCAGCCGGGGGACACGGGAGACCCAGTACTTC. Its translation is CASSRGTRETQYF.

The J gene is TRBJ1-1, the V gene TRBV5-1, with TRBD1 matching 9 bases. Germline trimming cut 4 bases from V and 5 bases from J; bases unmatched to any gene: 3. The germline V gene encodes CDR1 SGHRS and CDR2 YFSETQ. The CDR3 is 13 residues long. CDR3 loop: CASSPGQGTEAFF. CDR3 in DNA: TGCGCCAGCAGCCCTGGACAGGGGACTGAAGCTTTCTTT.